This is a list of T cell receptor beta chains from one sample in a study of T cells after yellow fever vaccination. TCRdb analysed the 5' RACE reads with MiXCR anew, one entry per CDR3 protein. The table includes 500,000 to 650,000 distinct CDR3 sequences, less than 20% detected once. The source was PBMCs, collected 5 to 6 days after the first yellow fever vaccination. The receptors were gathered from a man younger than 30 who received the YFV17D yellow fever vaccine. Each CDR3 is given with its conserved first and last residue. Each record gives: D gene, clone size, V gene, J gene, CDR3 DNA, CDR3 protein. D genes are given only for firm matches. Rows may omit the clone size; those that give it use once, few, many or a size class.

D gene: .
clone size: few
V gene: TRBV20-1
J gene: TRBJ2-5
CDR3 DNA: TGCAGTGCTAGAGATCCTGCCTTGACGGGGGAGACCCAGTACTTC
CDR3 protein: CSARDPALTGETQYF

D gene: .
clone size: .
V gene: TRBV28
J gene: TRBJ2-3
CDR3 DNA: TGTGCCAGCAGTTTATGGGGGCTGGCAGATACGCAGTATTTT
CDR3 protein: CASSLWGLADTQYF

D gene: .
clone size: few
V gene: TRBV6-2/TRBV6-3
J gene: TRBJ2-3
CDR3 DNA: TGTGCCAGCAGTTTACAAAGACGTTTGCTTGAGGACACAGATACGCAGTATTTT
CDR3 protein: CASSLQRRLLEDTDTQYF

D gene: TRBD1
clone size: .
V gene: TRBV12-3/TRBV12-4
J gene: TRBJ2-6
CDR3 DNA: TGTGCCAGCAGACTACAGGGGATCCCTCGTGGGGCCAACGTCCTGACTTTC
CDR3 protein: CASRLQGIPRGANVLTF

D gene: .
clone size: .
V gene: TRBV7-9
J gene: TRBJ1-4
CDR3 DNA: TGTGCCAGCAGCTTTCTCAGTTACAATGAAAAACTGTTTTTT
CDR3 protein: CASSFLSYNEKLFF

D gene: TRBD2
clone size: few
V gene: TRBV5-1
J gene: TRBJ2-7
CDR3 DNA: TGCGCCAGCAGCTTGACTAGCGGGGACTTTTACGAGCAGTACTTC
CDR3 protein: CASSLTSGDFYEQYF

D gene: TRBD1
clone size: few
V gene: TRBV10-1
J gene: TRBJ1-2
CDR3 DNA: TGCGCCAGCAGCCCGGGACAGGGGGCGGCTGGCTACACCTTC
CDR3 protein: CASSPGQGAAGYTF

D gene: .
clone size: few
V gene: TRBV12-3/TRBV12-4
J gene: TRBJ1-2
CDR3 DNA: TGTGCCAGCAGCCGGGACAATCGTGGCTACACCTTC
CDR3 protein: CASSRDNRGYTF

D gene: .
clone size: few
V gene: TRBV4-3
J gene: TRBJ1-4
CDR3 DNA: TGCGCCAGCAGCCAAGATGTGCCAGGTACCAGGGATGAAAAACTGTTTTTT
CDR3 protein: CASSQDVPGTRDEKLFF

D gene: .
clone size: .
V gene: TRBV12-3/TRBV12-4
J gene: TRBJ2-7
CDR3 DNA: TGTGCCAGCAGTTTAAGAGAGGGACCGGGGTACGAGCAGTACTTC
CDR3 protein: CASSLREGPGYEQYF

D gene: .
clone size: .
V gene: TRBV10-3
J gene: TRBJ1-2
CDR3 DNA: TGTGCCATCAGTGGAGTAGGGGCTGGCTATGGCTACACCTTC
CDR3 protein: CAISGVGAGYGYTF

D gene: .
clone size: .
V gene: TRBV11-2
J gene: TRBJ1-2
CDR3 DNA: TGTGCCAGCAGCTTAGAGAAGAAGTTAGGACACTGGAACTATGGCTACACCTTC
CDR3 protein: CASSLEKKLGHWNYGYTF

D gene: .
clone size: many
V gene: TRBV20-1
J gene: TRBJ1-3
CDR3 DNA: TGCAGTGCTATCACGCCGGGACCCTCCGGGGACACCATATATTTT
CDR3 protein: CSAITPGPSGDTIYF

D gene: .
clone size: .
V gene: TRBV7-6
J gene: TRBJ2-1
CDR3 DNA: TGTGCCAGCACCGTCTCCCCGGAAGCATTTGAAGTGCAGTTCTTC
CDR3 protein: CASTVSPEAFEVQFF

D gene: .
clone size: few
V gene: TRBV2
J gene: TRBJ2-5
CDR3 DNA: TGTGCCAGCAGTGAATCTCCAGATTACCAAGAGACCCAGTACTTC
CDR3 protein: CASSESPDYQETQYF